These T cell receptor beta chains were read from a single sample in a study of blood T cell repertoires in COVID-19. Profiling relied on immunoSEQ multiplex PCR, and the TCRdb table lists in-frame clones only, not all of them. The repertoire consists of 400,000 or so clones, with around 90% occurring once and the leading ten covering 0.7% to 1%. The sample taken for sequencing was peripheral blood. These receptors all come from a man aged 18 to 29 with COVID-19, enrolled during active disease. Each CDR3 is given with its conserved first and last residue. A D gene is named only where the DNA matches it firmly. Clone sizes are given selectively: once, few, many, or a class where the clone is expanded.

.	TRBJ2-1	TRBV9	.	CASNSGGYNEQFF	TGTGCCAGCAATAGCGGCGGATACAATGAGCAGTTCTTC
.	TRBJ1-1	TRBV19	TRBD1	CASSPTGVGTEAFF	TGTGCCAGTAGTCCGACAGGGGTTGGCACTGAAGCTTTCTTT
.	TRBJ1-1	TRBV11-2	.	CASSKFFRGRNTEAFF	TGTGCCAGCAGCAAATTCTTCAGGGGACGGAACACTGAAGCTTTCTTT
.	TRBJ2-7	TRBV6-1	.	CASSSAGFSGEQYF	TGTGCCAGCAGTTCTGCGGGGTTCTCTGGCGAGCAGTACTTC
.	TRBJ1-5	TRBV6-2/TRBV6-3	.	CASSYQGQQPQHF	TGTGCCAGCAGTTACCAGGGGCAGCAGCCCCAGCATTTT
.	TRBJ1-6	TRBV11-2	.	CASSLGLPLHF	TGTGCCAGCAGCTTAGGTCTACCCCTCCACTTT
.	TRBJ2-1	TRBV9	TRBD2	CASSVSGSNNEQFF	TGTGCCAGCAGCGTCAGCGGGAGTAATAATGAGCAGTTCTTC
few	TRBJ2-1	TRBV3-1/TRBV3-2	.	CASSQQTGIGEQFF	TGTGCCAGCAGCCAACAAACAGGGATTGGGGAGCAGTTCTTC
.	TRBJ2-1	TRBV28	.	CASSLSSLYNEQFF	TGTGCCAGCAGTTTAAGTTCACTCTACAATGAGCAGTTCTTC
.	TRBJ2-5	TRBV5-4	.	CASSRQQETQYF	TGTGCCAGCAGCCGACAGCAAGAGACCCAGTACTTC
.	TRBJ1-2	TRBV7-9	.	CASSLSPNYGYTF	TGTGCCAGCAGCTTAAGCCCTAACTATGGCTACACCTTC
.	TRBJ2-3	TRBV30	.	CAWSSDSRTQYF	TGTGCCTGGAGTTCGGACAGTCGGACGCAGTATTTT
.	TRBJ2-7	TRBV2	.	CASSGVSYEQYF	TGTGCCAGCAGTGGAGTTAGCTACGAGCAGTACTTC
.	TRBJ1-1	TRBV18	.	CASSQDGGYTEAFF	TGTGCCAGCTCCCAGGATGGGGGGTACACTGAAGCTTTCTTT
.	TRBJ2-1	TRBV19	.	CASRERASYNEQFF	TGTGCCAGTCGGGAGAGGGCCTCCTACAATGAGCAGTTCTTC
.	TRBJ2-1	TRBV2	.	CASSEVWLAYNEQFF	TGTGCCAGCAGTGAGGTTTGGCTAGCCTACAATGAGCAGTTCTTC